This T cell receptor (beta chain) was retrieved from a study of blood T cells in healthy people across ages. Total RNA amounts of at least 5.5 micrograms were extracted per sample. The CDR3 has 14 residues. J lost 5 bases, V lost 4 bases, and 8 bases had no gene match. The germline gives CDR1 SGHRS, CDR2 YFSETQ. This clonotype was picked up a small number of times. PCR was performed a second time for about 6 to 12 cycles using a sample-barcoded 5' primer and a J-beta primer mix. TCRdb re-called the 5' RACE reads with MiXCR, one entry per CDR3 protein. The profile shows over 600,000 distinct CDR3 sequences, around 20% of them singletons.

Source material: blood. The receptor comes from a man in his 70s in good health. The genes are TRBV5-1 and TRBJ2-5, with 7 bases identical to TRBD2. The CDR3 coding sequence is TGCGCCAGCAGCCTGGACGGGAGGTCGGAGACCCAGTACTTC. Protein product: CASSLDGRSETQYF.